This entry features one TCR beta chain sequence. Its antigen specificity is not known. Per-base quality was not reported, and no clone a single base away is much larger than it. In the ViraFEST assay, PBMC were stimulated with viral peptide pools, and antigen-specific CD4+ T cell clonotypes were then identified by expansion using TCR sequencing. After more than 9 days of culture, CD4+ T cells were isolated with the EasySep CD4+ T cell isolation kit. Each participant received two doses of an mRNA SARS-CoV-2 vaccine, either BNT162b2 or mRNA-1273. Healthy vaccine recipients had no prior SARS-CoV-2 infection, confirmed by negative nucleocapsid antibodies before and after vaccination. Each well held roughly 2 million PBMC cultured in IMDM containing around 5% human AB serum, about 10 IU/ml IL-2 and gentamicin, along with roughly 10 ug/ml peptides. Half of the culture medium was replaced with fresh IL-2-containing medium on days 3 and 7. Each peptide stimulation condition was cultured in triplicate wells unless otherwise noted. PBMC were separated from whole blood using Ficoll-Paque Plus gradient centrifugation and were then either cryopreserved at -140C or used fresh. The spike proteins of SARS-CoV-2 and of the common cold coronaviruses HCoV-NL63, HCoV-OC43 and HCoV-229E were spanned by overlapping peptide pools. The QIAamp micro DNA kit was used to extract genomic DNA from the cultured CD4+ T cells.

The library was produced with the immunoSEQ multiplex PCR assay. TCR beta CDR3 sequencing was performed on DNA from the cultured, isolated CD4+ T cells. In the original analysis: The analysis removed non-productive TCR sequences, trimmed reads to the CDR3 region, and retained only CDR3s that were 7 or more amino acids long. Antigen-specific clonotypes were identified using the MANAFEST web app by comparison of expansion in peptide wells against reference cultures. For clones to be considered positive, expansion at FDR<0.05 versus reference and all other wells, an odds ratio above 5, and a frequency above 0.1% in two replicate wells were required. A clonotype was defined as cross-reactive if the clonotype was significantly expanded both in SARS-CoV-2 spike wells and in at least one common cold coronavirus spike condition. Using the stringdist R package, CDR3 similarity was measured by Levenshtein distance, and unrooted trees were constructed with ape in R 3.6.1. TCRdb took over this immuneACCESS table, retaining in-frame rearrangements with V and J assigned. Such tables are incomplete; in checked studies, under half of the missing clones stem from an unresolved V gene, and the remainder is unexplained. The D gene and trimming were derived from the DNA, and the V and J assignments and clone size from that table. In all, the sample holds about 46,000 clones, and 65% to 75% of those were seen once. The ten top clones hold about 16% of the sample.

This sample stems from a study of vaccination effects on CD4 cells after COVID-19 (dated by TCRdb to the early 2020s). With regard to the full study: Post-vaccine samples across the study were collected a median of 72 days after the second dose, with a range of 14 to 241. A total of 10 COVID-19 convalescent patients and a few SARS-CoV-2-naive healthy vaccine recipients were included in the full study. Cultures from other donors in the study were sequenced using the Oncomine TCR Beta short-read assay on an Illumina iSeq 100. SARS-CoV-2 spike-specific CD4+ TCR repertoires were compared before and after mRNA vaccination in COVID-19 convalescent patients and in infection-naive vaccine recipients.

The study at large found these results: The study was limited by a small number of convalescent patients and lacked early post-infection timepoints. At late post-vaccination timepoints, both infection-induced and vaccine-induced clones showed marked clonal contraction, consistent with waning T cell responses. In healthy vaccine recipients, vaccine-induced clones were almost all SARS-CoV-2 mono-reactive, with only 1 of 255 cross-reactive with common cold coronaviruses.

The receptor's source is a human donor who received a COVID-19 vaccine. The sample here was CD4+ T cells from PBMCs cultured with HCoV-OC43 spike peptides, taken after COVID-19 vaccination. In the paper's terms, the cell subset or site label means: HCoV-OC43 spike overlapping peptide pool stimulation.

The CDR3 reads as follows: CASSDRGLRGYTF. In nucleotide form, the sequence is TGTGCCAGCAGCGACAGGGGGCTGAGGGGCTACACCTTC. The chain uses TRBV12-3 or TRBV12-4 and TRBJ1-2, with 10 bases aligning to TRBD1. The germline V end is reduced by 6 bases and the J end by 8 bases; junction bases left unmatched: 6. The CDR3 spans 13 residues, from the cysteine through the phenylalanine. Here the CDR3 DNA is all that survives: 39 bases in frame from base 1.